These 26 T cell receptor beta chains came from one sample sequenced in a study of early T cells in non-severe SARS-CoV-2 infection. MiXCR was run by TCRdb on the 5' RACE reads, yielding one entry per CDR3 protein. The sample contains approximately 52,000 distinct CDR3 sequences, 8% to 10% of which appear only once. What was sequenced was whole blood. Receptors were obtained from an adult who was a healthcare worker with PCR-confirmed SARS-CoV-2 infection or an uninfected control (not recorded which).

This clonotype came up a few times. This chain uses TRBV2 with TRBJ2-3; 10 bases are a match to TRBD1. V lost 6 bases and J lost 6; bases outside the gene matches: 9. Per the germline V gene, CDR1 is SNHLY and CDR2 is FYNNEI. CDR3 size: 15 residues. CDR3 nucleotides: TGTGCCAGCAGCCCGAATCGACAGGGGGCGGATACGCAGTATTTT. This translates into CASSPNRQGADTQYF.

This clonotype came up a few times. The genes are TRBV12-3 or TRBV12-4 and TRBJ2-1; D unresolved. Trimming took 4 bases from V and 3 from J, leaving 10 bases between them. The CDR3 totals 14 residues. The CDR3 bases are TGTGCCAGCAGTTCTGGGCGGATCTACAATGAGCAGTTCTTC. It yields the protein CASSSGRIYNEQFF.

The sample holds a few counts of this clonotype. The chain joins TRBV7-8 to TRBJ1-6, with D possibly matching TRBD1 (5 bases). V lost 5 bases to trimming and J lost 0 bases, with 17 bases between them. The CDR3 runs 18 residues. Germline assignment: CDR1 SGHVS and CDR2 FQNEAQ. For the CDR3, the DNA is TGTGCCAGCAGCGGCGGGACTTCCAGGAGCTCCTATAATTCACCCCTCCACTTT. It encodes CASSGGTSRSSYNSPLHF.

V and J are TRBV4-1 and TRBJ2-4; D ambiguous. This CDR3 has 10 residues. V was trimmed by 6 bases and J by 4 bases, leaving 1 base between them. Germline-derived CDR1 and CDR2 are MGHRA and YSYEKL. CDR3: CASSKNIQYF. The CDR3 bases are TGCGCCAGCAGTAAAAACATTCAGTACTTC.

This clonotype was seen ten or more times. CDR3 loop: CAIRTGDGTDTQYF. The CDR3 DNA sequence: TGTGCCATCAGGACGGGAGACGGGACAGATACGCAGTATTTT. This chain uses TRBV24-1 with TRBJ2-3, with D perhaps matching TRBD2 (6 bases). The CDR3 extends over 14 amino acids. Germline V gives CDR1 KGHDR, CDR2 SFDVKD. V was clipped by 11 bases and J by 3 bases, with 17 bases between them.

This clonotype was recorded at least ten times. The rearrangement uses TRBV20-1 and TRBJ1-1, with 7 bases identical to TRBD1. The germline V gene has CDR1 DFQATT and CDR2 SNEGSKA (reference sequence). After removal of 4 bases from V and 1 base from J, the junction contained 6 bases not matched to a gene. The CDR3 covers 14 residues. DNA for the CDR3: TGCAGTGCTACCCGGGGACAGCCGAACACTGAAGCTTTCTTT. This sequence encodes CSATRGQPNTEAFF.

The sample holds a few counts of this clonotype. The V gene is TRBV13, the J gene TRBJ1-2; D not resolved. The CDR3 runs 13 residues. The V end lost 5 bases, the J end lost 10 bases, and 17 bases lay between the germline ends. Germline V gene data show CDR1 as PRHDT and CDR2 as FYEKMQ (reference sequence). The CDR3 reads CASSVDGLRNYTF. As DNA, the CDR3 is TGTGCCAGCAGCGTTGACGGTTTACGCAACTACACCTTC.

This clonotype was seen a handful of times. This chain connects TRBV30 to TRBJ2-7; D assignment may be TRBD1 or TRBD2 (5 bases each). V lost 4 bases and J lost 4, with 26 bases in between. The CDR3 is 17 amino acids. The germline gives CDR1 GTSNPN, CDR2 SVGIG (reference sequence). The CDR3 coding sequence is TGTGCCTGGAACACCGGTCGTCCTGGGACCCCGTGGTACGAGCAGTACTTC. Its translation: CAWNTGRPGTPWYEQYF.

This clonotype was seen many times. V gene TRBV7-2 combines with J gene TRBJ1-5, with D maybe TRBD1 (6 bases). The germline CDR1 and CDR2 sequences are SGHTA and FQGNSA. Trimming pared 1 base from V and 5 bases from J, leaving 12 bases between. This CDR3 region has 15 residues. The CDR3 sequence: CASSLVMGGDQPQHF. CDR3 nucleotides: TGTGCCAGCAGCTTAGTAATGGGGGGCGATCAGCCCCAGCATTTT.

This clonotype was detected many times. The chain combines TRBV4-2 with TRBJ1-4; perhaps TRBD1 as D (5 bases). V gave up 3 bases and J gave up 0 bases, with 8 bases separating them. Germline V gives CDR1 LGHNA, CDR2 YNFKEQ. This CDR3 is 15 amino acids long. The CDR3 coding sequence is TGTGCCAGCAGCCAGAGGGACTCAACTAATGAAAAACTGTTTTTT. As protein: CASSQRDSTNEKLFF.

This clonotype was seen repeatedly, ten times or more. This rearrangement joins TRBV6-2 or TRBV6-3 to TRBJ2-4, with a weak D call TRBD2 (6 bases). This CDR3 comprises 14 residues. With 1 base removed from V and 4 bases from J, the gap between germline ends came to 8 bases. Germline V gives CDR1 MNHEY, CDR2 SVGEGT. In DNA form, the CDR3 reads TGTGCCAGCAGTTACTTTGGAGGGAAAAACATTCAGTACTTC. Encoded protein: CASSYFGGKNIQYF.

This chain connects TRBV7-9 to TRBJ2-5; 10 nucleotides line up with TRBD1. This CDR3 has 14 amino acids. J gave up 5 bases and V 4 bases, and 4 bases lay outside the gene matches. In germline, CDR1 is SEHNR, CDR2 FQNEAQ (reference sequence). The DNA of the CDR3 is TGTGCCAGCAGCTCTTGGGACAGGGGTGAGACCCAGTACTTC. Protein sequence: CASSSWDRGETQYF.

The rearrangement joins TRBV15 to TRBJ1-1; D may be TRBD1 (6 bases). The CDR3 totals 15 residues. Germline V gene lookup returns CDR1 LNHNV and CDR2 YYDKDF (reference sequence). Trimming took off 4 bases at V and 3 bases at J, with 15 bases between the two ends. Here the CDR3 DNA reads TGTGCCACCAGCATTGGACAGACGGGTTACACTGAAGCTTTCTTT. This sequence encodes CATSIGQTGYTEAFF.

This clonotype has ten or more counts. This sequence joins TRBV4-2 and TRBJ1-1; no clear D. V shed 1 base and J shed 6 bases, with 6 bases lying between them. Germline assignment: CDR1 LGHNA and CDR2 YNFKEQ. The CDR3 runs to 12 residues. This chain's CDR3 is CASSQGTAEAFF. The DNA for the CDR3 is TGTGCCAGCAGCCAAGGGACGGCTGAAGCTTTCTTT.

This sequence joins TRBV5-1 and TRBJ2-5; TRBD1 agrees at 7 bases. CDR1 is SGHRS and CDR2 is YFSETQ in the germline V gene. V dropped 4 bases and J dropped 2; count of bases not matched to a gene: 11. This CDR3 contains 16 residues. CDR3 coding DNA: TGCGCCAGCAGCCCTGGGGACAGAATCCTTCAAGAGACCCAGTACTTC. Protein: CASSPGDRILQETQYF.

This clonotype was observed at least ten times. The V and J genes are TRBV4-1 and TRBJ1-2; no definite D call. The CDR3 consists of 14 residues. Germline V gives CDR1 MGHRA, CDR2 YSYEKL. Trimming removed 6 bases at V and 4 bases at J, with 15 bases between. CDR3 in amino acids: CASSSIAGGYGYTF. The DNA for the CDR3 is TGCGCCAGCAGTTCAATCGCCGGAGGCTATGGCTACACCTTC.

This clonotype was seen repeatedly, ten times or more. J is TRBJ2-3 and V is TRBV15; no definite D call. The CDR3 extends over 17 amino acids. Per the germline V gene, CDR1 is LNHNV and CDR2 is YYDKDF (reference sequence). Trimming took off 6 bases at V and 0 bases at J, with 19 bases between the two ends. The CDR3 sequence is CATRPRVPTSSTDTQYF. CDR3 DNA sequence: TGTGCCACCAGACCCCGGGTCCCTACTTCTAGCACAGATACGCAGTATTTT.

This clonotype was seen ten or more times. This chain connects TRBV19 to TRBJ1-5; possible D gene TRBD1, 5 bases. The CDR3 runs to 16 residues. The germline V gene encodes CDR1 LNHDA and CDR2 SQIVND (reference sequence). Between the trimmed V and J ends, which lost 7 bases and 1 base, there was a span of 17 bases. In DNA form, the CDR3 reads TGTGCCAGTATCCAGGGCGGCCGGGGAAGCAATCAGCCCCAGCATTTT. This translates into CASIQGGRGSNQPQHF.

The V gene is TRBV11-2, the J gene TRBJ2-2; no firm D call. V gave up 2 bases and J gave up 3 bases, with 4 bases separating them. Looked up from germline, CDR1 is SGHAT and CDR2 is FQNNGV. CDR3 length: 13 amino acids. DNA for the CDR3: TGTGCCAGCAGCTTATCCCACACCGGGGAGCTGTTTTTT. Protein product: CASSLSHTGELFF.

V and J are TRBV28 and TRBJ2-3; perhaps TRBD2 as D (7 bases). The V gene lost 3 bases and the J gene lost 5 bases, with 12 bases spanning the gap. The germline gives CDR1 MDHEN, CDR2 SYDVKM. This CDR3 has 14 amino acids. The CDR3 sequence: CASSLGGLKDTQYF. For the CDR3, the DNA is TGTGCCAGCAGTTTGGGGGGGCTGAAAGATACGCAGTATTTT.

The chain joins TRBV28 to TRBJ2-2; possible D gene TRBD1, 6 bases. There are 16 residues in the CDR3. Germline V gene sequence: CDR1 MDHEN, CDR2 SYDVKM. V dropped 5 bases and J dropped 0 bases, with 13 bases sitting between them. The CDR3 loop reads CASSPWTDPNTGELFF. The CDR3 region has the DNA TGTGCCAGCAGTCCCTGGACAGACCCGAACACCGGGGAGCTGTTTTTT. Filled out from reference TRBV28 and TRBJ2-2, the complete variable domain reads DVKVTQSSRYLVKRTGEKVFLECVQDMDHENMFWYRQDPGLGLRLIYFSYDVKMKEKGDIPEGYSVSREKKERFSLILESASTNQTSMYLCASSPWTDPNTGELFFGEGSRLTVL.

The gene calls are TRBV29-1 and TRBJ1-2; the match to TRBD1 covers 7 bases. This CDR3 is 13 amino acids long. V dropped 6 bases and J dropped 4; count of bases not matched to a gene: 8. Germline V gene data show CDR1 as SQVTM and CDR2 as ANQGSEA. The CDR3 spells CSVEGTETYGYTF. As DNA, the CDR3 is TGCAGCGTCGAGGGGACAGAAACCTATGGCTACACCTTC.

This chain links TRBV3-1 with TRBJ2-1, with TRBD2 matching over 9 bases. The CDR3 totals 14 residues. Germline V gene lookup returns CDR1 LGHDT and CDR2 YNNKEL (reference sequence). V dropped 1 base and J dropped 7; count of bases not matched to a gene: 2. CDR3 bases: TGTGCCAGCAGCCAAGGCGGGGGGGCAAATGAGCAGTTCTTC. Translated, it gives CASSQGGGANEQFF.

J is TRBJ2-6 and V is TRBV3-1; D is undetermined. The germline V gene has CDR1 LGHDT and CDR2 YNNKEL (reference sequence). Trimming left V 4 bases short and J 1 base short, with 8 bases between. The CDR3 has 15 residues. In nucleotides, the CDR3 is TGTGCCAGCAGCCCCCAGCGTTCTGGGGCCAACGTCCTGACTTTC. It is translated as CASSPQRSGANVLTF. The full variable domain, completed using reference TRBV3-1 and TRBJ2-6, is DTAVSQTPKYLVTQMGNDKSIKCEQNLGHDTMYWYKQDSKKFLKIMFSYNNKELIINETVPNRFSPKSPDKAHLNLHINSLELGDSAVYFCASSPQRSGANVLTFGAGSRLTVL.

This clonotype was seen more than once but under ten times. V and J are TRBV7-2 and TRBJ1-3, with D tentatively TRBD1 (5 bases). Trimming took 3 bases from V and 6 from J, leaving 12 bases between them. This CDR3 region has 14 residues. CDR1 is SGHTA and CDR2 is FQGNSA in the germline V gene. In nucleotides, the CDR3 is TGTGCCAGCAGCTTGGAGGGGCCGGAAAACACCATATATTTT. It translates to CASSLEGPENTIYF.

The chain combines TRBV12-3 or TRBV12-4 with TRBJ1-4; possible D gene TRBD1, 5 bases. V lost 6 bases to trimming and J lost 8 bases, with 19 bases between them. The CDR3 runs to 15 residues. The CDR3 spells CASRAGTSPGEKLFF. In DNA form, the CDR3 reads TGTGCCAGCAGAGCCGGGACCTCGCCCGGCGAAAAACTGTTTTTT.